A selection of T cell receptor beta chains follows, all from one sample in a study of CD8 T cells in Susac syndrome. MiXCR, run by TCRdb on the immunoSEQ multiplex PCR reads, gives a single entry per CDR3 protein. Counted here are 160,000 or so distinct CDR3 sequences, nearly 97% occurring once; the ten biggest clones make up about 0.15%. The sequencing sample was made of CD8+ T cells from PBMCs. These receptors were taken from a human donor with multiple sclerosis. Both conserved end residues are part of each CDR3. The order of the fields is J gene, V gene, D gene, clone size, CDR3 protein, CDR3 DNA. D genes are given only for firm matches. Size is omitted from some rows. Given values are once, few, many or a class for expanded clones.

TRBJ2-3,TRBV4-2,NA,NA,CASSQEGRLPDTQYF,TGTGCCAGCAGCCAAGAGGGACGTCTCCCAGATACGCAGTATTTT
TRBJ2-3,TRBV4-1,NA,NA,CASREDSSADTQYF,TGCGCCAGCAGGGAGGACAGCTCAGCAGATACGCAGTATTTT
TRBJ2-5,TRBV4-2,TRBD2,NA,CASAGGNQETQYF,TGTGCCAGCGCCGGGGGGAACCAAGAGACCCAGTACTTC
TRBJ2-6,TRBV20-1,TRBD2,NA,CSARVMGLAGISGANVLTF,TGCAGTGCTAGAGTAATGGGACTAGCGGGGATCTCTGGGGCCAACGTCCTGACTTTC
TRBJ2-7,TRBV12-3/TRBV12-4,NA,NA,CASSLFMKWDEQYF,TGTGCCAGCAGTCTCTTTATGAAGTGGGACGAGCAGTACTTC
TRBJ2-5,TRBV5-1,NA,NA,CASSLVPAAQETQYF,TGCGCCAGCAGCTTGGTACCAGCGGCGCAAGAGACCCAGTACTTC
TRBJ2-1,TRBV4-1,NA,NA,CASSQVTDTNEQFF,TGCGCCAGCAGCCAAGTTACGGACACCAATGAGCAGTTCTTC
TRBJ2-3,TRBV29-1,NA,NA,CSVDGPRTDTQYF,TGCAGCGTTGATGGGCCGCGCACAGATACGCAGTATTTT
TRBJ1-2,TRBV30,NA,NA,CAWSEVIGGDYGYTF,TGTGCCTGGAGCGAGGTTATAGGGGGGGACTATGGCTACACCTTC
TRBJ2-2,TRBV20-1,NA,NA,CSARDRGLDTGELFF,TGCAGTGCTAGAGACAGGGGCCTTGACACCGGGGAGCTGTTTTTT
TRBJ2-3,TRBV20-1,TRBD2,NA,CSAGTSGGATDTQYF,TGCAGTGCCGGGACTAGCGGGGGGGCAACAGATACGCAGTATTTT
TRBJ2-7,TRBV14,NA,NA,CASSQEVDSYEQYF,TGTGCCAGCAGCCAAGAGGTGGACAGCTACGAGCAGTACTTC
TRBJ1-2,TRBV7-2,NA,NA,CASLAAGRYGYTF,TGTGCCAGCCTCGCGGCCGGGCGCTATGGCTACACCTTC
TRBJ1-1,TRBV29-1,TRBD1,NA,CSVEGQGLYTEAFF,TGCAGCGTTGAGGGACAGGGCCTTTACACTGAAGCTTTCTTT
TRBJ2-7,TRBV9,NA,few,CASSGNEQYF,TGTGCCAGCAGCGGAAACGAGCAGTACTTC
TRBJ2-7,TRBV4-1,TRBD1,NA,CASSQENRGTYEQYF,TGCGCCAGCAGCCAAGAAAACAGGGGGACCTACGAGCAGTACTTC
TRBJ2-7,TRBV20-1,NA,NA,CSAAGTITVEQYF,TGCAGTGCTGCTGGGACAATTACGGTCGAGCAGTACTTC
TRBJ2-1,TRBV29-1,TRBD2,NA,CSVEDLWEASGIYNEQFF,TGCAGCGTTGAAGATCTCTGGGAGGCTAGCGGGATATACAATGAGCAGTTCTTC
TRBJ1-2,TRBV29-1,TRBD1,NA,CSVTDREGYGYTF,TGCAGCGTCACTGACAGGGAAGGATATGGCTACACCTTC
TRBJ1-1,TRBV19,NA,few,CASSLRLNTEAFF,TGTGCCAGTAGTCTCAGATTGAACACTGAAGCTTTCTTT
TRBJ2-7,TRBV7-9,NA,NA,CASSNGVSYEQYF,TGTGCCAGCAGCAACGGGGTCTCCTACGAGCAGTACTTC
TRBJ2-3,TRBV6-5,TRBD2,NA,CASSYPREGDTQYF,TGTGCCAGCAGTTACCCGCGGGAGGGAGATACGCAGTATTTT
TRBJ1-6,TRBV9,TRBD1,NA,CASSEGDRHNSPLHF,TGTGCCAGCAGCGAAGGGGACAGGCATAATTCACCCCTCCACTTT
TRBJ1-1,TRBV9,NA,NA,CASSSRYREDEAFF,TGTGCCAGCAGCTCACGCTACAGGGAGGATGAAGCTTTCTTT
TRBJ2-7,TRBV18,NA,once,CASSPPEEYEQYF,TGTGCCAGCTCACCACCGGAGGAGTACGAGCAGTACTTC
TRBJ2-4,TRBV3-1,TRBD1,NA,CASSQGLQGNIQYF,TGTGCCAGCAGCCAAGGTCTACAGGGGAACATTCAGTACTTC